This T cell receptor (beta chain) was recovered during a study of T cell changes during pregnancy in multiple sclerosis. There are 12 residues in the CDR3. The germline V and J ends were trimmed by 5 bases and 7 bases, with 11 bases remaining between them. Per the germline V gene, CDR1 is MNHEY and CDR2 is SMNVEV (reference sequence). The table came from immunoSEQ multiplex PCR; TCRdb's copy has only in-frame clones and leaves some out. The sample has 90,000 to 100,000 clones, 80% to 95% seen once; the top ten hold 4.3%. Sequenced material: peripheral blood, taken in the first trimester of pregnancy. The origin of this receptor is a female donor with multiple sclerosis, enrolled in a pregnancy study. The chain has TRBV27 and TRBJ1-2; a possible D gene is TRBD1 (5 bases). The CDR3 nucleotides are TGTGCCAGCAGTCCAGTGGGGGGTGGCTACACCTTC. Its translation: CASSPVGGGYTF.